The 22 T cell receptor beta chains presented below share a single source sample, sequenced in a study of response to subunit inactivated influenza vaccine. TCRdb used MiXCR to reprocess the RT-PCR reads, holding one entry per CDR3 protein. The sample lists a few hundred thousand distinct CDR3 sequences; roughly a fifth were seen once. The sequenced sample was PBMCs from blood, obtained about 19 months after vaccination. These TCRs come from a man between 50 and 69 years old who received an inactivated influenza vaccine.

The sample holds a few counts of this clonotype. The chain has TRBV5-4 and TRBJ1-1; D call uncertain. The CDR3 has 14 residues. The germline V gene has CDR1 SGHNT and CDR2 YYREEE (reference sequence). The V and J ends lost 7 bases and 1 base respectively, with 14 bases between them. CDR3 coding DNA: TGTGCCAGCCGACAACTGACCAGGAACACTGAAGCTTTCTTT. Translated, it gives CASRQLTRNTEAFF. The full variable domain, completed using reference TRBV5-4 and TRBJ1-1, is ETGVTQSPTHLIKTRGQQVTLRCSSQSGHNTVSWYQQALGQGPQFIFQYYREEENGRGNFPPRFSGLQFPNYSSELNVNALELDDSALYLCASRQLTRNTEAFFGQGTRLTVV.

This clonotype was counted ten times or more. This chain links TRBV28 with TRBJ2-7, with a weak D call TRBD2 (5 bases). Germline CDR1 MDHEN, CDR2 SYDVKM. CDR3 length: 15 residues. V dropped 7 bases and J dropped 3 bases, with 19 bases sitting between them. This chain's CDR3 is CASIQDFGSGYEQYF. CDR3 in DNA: TGTGCCAGCATTCAGGACTTTGGATCCGGCTACGAGCAGTACTTC.

This clonotype turned up a few times. The gene calls are TRBV20-1 and TRBJ2-7, with D perhaps assigned TRBD1 or TRBD2 (7 bases each). From germline, CDR1 is DFQATT and CDR2 SNEGSKA (reference sequence). Trimming took off 4 bases at V and 3 bases at J, with 13 bases between the two ends. The CDR3 runs to 13 residues. DNA of the CDR3: TGCAGTGCTAAAGACAGGGAGGGCTACGAGCAGTACTTC. Residues: CSAKDREGYEQYF.

This clonotype was recorded at least ten times. The V and J genes are TRBV5-1 and TRBJ1-1; no reliable D call. V was shortened by 0 bases and J by 10 bases, with 16 bases between the two germline ends. The CDR3 covers 14 residues. The germline gives CDR1 SGHRS, CDR2 YFSETQ. CDR3 in DNA: TGCGCCAGCAGCTTGGCCGTGACCGGCAGCCTAGCTTTCTTT. Protein sequence: CASSLAVTGSLAFF.

The V and J genes are TRBV9 and TRBJ2-7; tentatively, D is TRBD1 or TRBD2 (5 bases each). Germline lookup yields CDR1 SGDLS and CDR2 YYNGEE. This CDR3 has 14 amino acids. Between the trimmed V and J ends, which lost 0 bases and 2 bases, there was a span of 9 bases. CDR3 DNA sequence: TGTGCCAGCAGCGTAGGGCCGGGGCCCTACGAGCAGTACTTC. Translated, it gives CASSVGPGPYEQYF.

The chain carries TRBV28 and TRBJ2-7; D is undetermined. This CDR3 has 12 residues. The ends were cut back, 1 base at V and 6 bases at J, with 7 bases in the middle. The germline V gene encodes CDR1 MDHEN and CDR2 SYDVKM. The CDR3 nucleotides are TGTGCCAGCAGTTTATTCGCTCTCGAGCAGTACTTC. Translated: CASSLFALEQYF.

Ten or more counts support this clonotype. The chain combines TRBV12-3 or TRBV12-4 with TRBJ1-1; D is perhaps TRBD1 (5 bases). The CDR3 covers 13 residues. V lost 3 bases and J lost 1, with 6 bases in between. CDR3 bases: TGTGCCAGCAGTTTGACAGAGAACACTGAAGCTTTCTTT. Protein sequence: CASSLTENTEAFF.

This sequence joins TRBV9 and TRBJ1-6, with D maybe TRBD1 (6 bases). The CDR3 runs to 18 residues. Trimming removed 1 base from V and 5 bases from J, with 19 bases in between. Germline V lookup: CDR1 SGDLS, CDR2 YYNGEE. The CDR3 nucleotides are TGTGCCAGCAGCGTAACGGCCCCTGTGGGACAAGATAATTCACCCCTCCACTTT. Translating it yields CASSVTAPVGQDNSPLHF.

V gene TRBV10-3 combines with J gene TRBJ2-6; D is undetermined. The germline V gene has CDR1 ENHRY and CDR2 SYGVKD. The CDR3 contains 15 residues. V lost 8 bases to trimming and J lost 0 bases, with 11 bases between them. CDR3 in amino acids: CAIEPGSSGANVLTF. DNA of the CDR3: TGTGCCATCGAACCAGGTAGCTCTGGGGCCAACGTCCTGACTTTC.

The genes are TRBV4-3 and TRBJ2-7; no firm D call. The CDR3 spans 14 residues. The ends were cut back, 1 base at V and 4 bases at J, with 11 bases in the middle. Germline CDR1 and CDR2: LGHNA and YSLEER. CDR3 coding DNA: TGCGCCAGCAGCCAAGTGGGCTACCCATACGAGCAGTACTTC. Protein product: CASSQVGYPYEQYF.

This clonotype appeared once. This could be a read error, since a much larger clone is one nucleotide away. The V and J genes are TRBV28 and TRBJ2-1; 11 bases are shared with TRBD2. The CDR3 spans 16 residues. The germline V gene has CDR1 MDHEN and CDR2 SYDVKM. In DNA form, the CDR3 reads TGTGCCAGCAGTCCCTTTAGCGGGAGGGCCGGGGTTGAGCAGTTATTC. Translation gives CASSPFSGRAGVEQLF.

The chain employs TRBV11-2 and TRBJ2-2; TRBD1 might be the D (5 bases). There are 12 residues in the CDR3. V was pared by 5 bases and J by 7 bases, with 8 bases between. CDR1 SGHAT and CDR2 FQNNGV come from the germline V gene. For the CDR3, the DNA is TGTGCCAGCAGCCTAGGGGTCGGGGAGCTGTTTTTT. Translation: CASSLGVGELFF.

This chain connects TRBV5-1 to TRBJ2-1; D possibly corresponds to TRBD2 (7 bases). Germline-derived CDR1 and CDR2 are SGHRS and YFSETQ. CDR3 length: 17 residues. Trimming took off 4 bases at V and 2 bases at J, with 19 bases between the two ends. In nucleotides, the CDR3 is TGCGCCAGCAGCGGGGGGGCGCCGAGGGGACCCTACAATGAGCAGTTCTTC. Its translation is CASSGGAPRGPYNEQFF. Drawing the rest from reference TRBV5-1 and TRBJ2-1, the complete variable domain is KAGVTQTPRYLIKTRGQQVTLSCSPISGHRSVSWYQQTPGQGLQFLFEYFSETQRNKGNFPGRFSGRQFSNSRSEMNVSTLELGDSALYLCASSGGAPRGPYNEQFFGPGTRLTVL.

The V gene is TRBV20-1, the J gene TRBJ2-2, with TRBD2 identical over 12 bases. CDR1 is DFQATT and CDR2 is SNEGSKA in the germline V gene (reference sequence). The V gene end was trimmed by 0 bases and the J gene end by 6 bases; junction bases not matched to a gene: 17. The length of the CDR3 is 20 residues. CDR3 coding DNA: TGCAGTGCTAGAGATCACGGGCTAGCGGGAGGGAGAACAGTGGCCGGGGAGCTGTTTTTT. Encoded protein: CSARDHGLAGGRTVAGELFF.

The chain couples TRBV6-1 to TRBJ1-1; TRBD1 matches 9 bases. Per germline, CDR1 MNHNS and CDR2 SASEGT. V shed 6 bases, J shed 6 bases, and the junction held 11 bases outside the gene matches. The CDR3 is made up of 15 amino acids. This CDR3 reads CASRVQGAERAEAFF. The CDR3 bases are TGTGCCAGCAGGGTACAGGGGGCCGAAAGGGCTGAAGCTTTCTTT.

In its sample, this clonotype was seen a few times. J is TRBJ1-2 and V is TRBV7-2; 7 bases are shared with TRBD1. J gave up 0 bases and V 4 bases, and 5 bases lay outside the gene matches. The V gene's germline CDR1 is SGHTA and CDR2 FQGNSA. This CDR3 comprises 15 residues. CDR3 sequence (DNA): TGTGCCAGCAGCTCACGGACAGGCACTAACTATGGCTACACCTTC. Translating it yields CASSSRTGTNYGYTF.

The genes are TRBV5-4 and TRBJ2-3, with TRBD2 matching over 12 bases. In germline, CDR1 is SGHNT, CDR2 YYREEE (reference sequence). The CDR3 sequence is 14 residues long. V lost 4 bases to trimming and J lost 10 bases; unmatched junction nucleotides: 7. CDR3 coding DNA: TGTGCCAGCAGCCCCGGACTAGCGGGGAACGCGCAGTATTTT. Translated: CASSPGLAGNAQYF.

This clonotype has at least ten counts. V and J are TRBV4-3 and TRBJ1-2, with D maybe TRBD1 (6 bases). The CDR3 extends over 16 amino acids. Germline-derived CDR1 and CDR2 are LGHNA and YSLEER. The germline V and J ends were trimmed by 0 bases and 4 bases, with 15 bases remaining between them. Written as DNA, the CDR3 is TGCGCCAGCAGCCAAGATCTTGCAGGGGATGGCTATGGCTACACCTTC. This codes for CASSQDLAGDGYGYTF.

The chain recombines TRBV5-1 with TRBJ2-1; perhaps TRBD2 as D (5 bases). The CDR3 spans 14 residues. Germline values: CDR1 SGHRS, CDR2 YFSETQ. V was cut by 2 bases and J by 7 bases, with 13 bases left in between. The CDR3 loop reads CASSFDDPGNEQFF. The CDR3 DNA reads as TGCGCCAGCAGCTTTGATGATCCGGGAAATGAGCAGTTCTTC.

The chain recombines TRBV19 with TRBJ1-2; D call uncertain. Trimming stripped 4 bases from V and 4 bases from J, with 10 bases between. Germline V CDR1 and CDR2: LNHDA, SQIVND (reference sequence). CDR3 length equals 13 residues. The CDR3 DNA sequence: TGTGCCAGTAGTAACGGAAGGATCTATGGCTACACCTTC. This encodes CASSNGRIYGYTF.

Of note for this clonotype: A read error is possible here, since a much larger clone lies one base away. The chain couples TRBV11-2 to TRBJ1-2; D is ambiguous. The germline V gene encodes CDR1 SGHAT and CDR2 FQNNGV. CDR3 length equals 13 residues. V was pared by 0 bases and J by 3 bases, with 5 bases between. The CDR3 reads CASSLDPDYGYTF. The CDR3 nucleotides are TGTGCCAGCAGCTTAGACCCTGACTATGGCTACACCTTC.

This clonotype was detected a few times. This rearrangement joins TRBV10-3 to TRBJ1-2, with D maybe TRBD1 (5 bases). CDR1 ENHRY and CDR2 SYGVKD come from the germline V gene. The CDR3 length is 15 residues. The V gene lost 0 bases and the J gene lost 7 bases, with 15 bases spanning the gap. In DNA form, the CDR3 reads TGTGCCATCAGTGAGTCTGGGAACAGCCAGGGTGGCTACACCTTC. It yields the protein CAISESGNSQGGYTF.